Below, one T cell receptor (beta chain) is given with its context. These data belong to a study of shared clonotypes between healthy human individuals. Naive CD8 cells lacked CD45RO and underwent positive selection for CCR7, leaving out terminally differentiated effector memory CD45RA+ cells. The table came from immunoSEQ multiplex PCR; TCRdb's copy has only in-frame clones and leaves some out. The table has about 2 million clones, around 96% seen once; the top ten hold 1% to 1.5%. J gave up 7 bases and V 5 bases, and 17 bases lay outside the gene matches. CDR3 length: 17 amino acids. In germline, CDR1 is SQVTM, CDR2 ANQGSEA.

Material: naive CD8+ T cells sorted from blood. The clonotype originates from a man aged 18 to 30 in good health. J is TRBJ2-1 and V is TRBV29-1; 10 nucleotides align to TRBD2. The CDR3 region is CSVSLPQAGGPRNEQFF. The CDR3 DNA is TGCAGCGTTAGCTTGCCGCAAGCGGGGGGGCCTCGGAATGAGCAGTTCTTC.